The sequence of this T cell receptor (beta chain) was determined in a study of blood T cells in healthy people across ages. Study findings and constraints: Among T cells, TCR beta diversity per million cells dropped roughly linearly as age rose.

V was pared by 0 bases and J by 2 bases, with 14 bases between. The CDR3 loop spans 16 amino acids. Germline lookup yields CDR1 MNHEY and CDR2 SVGEGT. This clonotype was seen more than once but under ten times. Antigen unknown. A second about 7 to 11 cycle PCR used barcoded and J-beta primers. Via MiXCR, TCRdb re-called the 5' RACE reads, giving one row per CDR3 protein. The sample records around 1,800,000 distinct CDR3 sequences, around 40% being singletons. The sample consisted of blood. The chain uses TRBV6-2 or TRBV6-3 and TRBJ2-7; a weak D match, TRBD1 (5 bases). This TCR came from a human donor in good health. As DNA, the CDR3 is TGTGCCAGCAGTTACTCGAACATCTGGGGCCCCTACGAGCAGTACTTC. Protein sequence: CASSYSNIWGPYEQYF.